The rows below give T cell receptor beta chains drawn from one sample of a study of CD8 T cells in Susac syndrome. Each CDR3 protein is one row after TCRdb ran MiXCR on the immunoSEQ multiplex PCR reads. This sample yields fewer than 250,000 distinct CDR3 sequences, of which about 93% are seen a single time; approximately 0.098% belongs to the top ten. Sequencing was performed on CD4+ T cells from PBMCs. Receptor source: a human donor in good health. Each CDR3 is given with its conserved first and last residue. D genes are given only for firm matches. Part of the rows lack a size; the others show once, few, many or a class for expanded clones.

j_gene | d_gene | v_gene | abundance | CDR3nt | CDR3aa
TRBJ1-6 | - | TRBV2 | - | TGTGCCAGCAGAACGGACCCCTATAATTCACCCCTCCACTTT | CASRTDPYNSPLHF
TRBJ2-3 | - | TRBV14 | once | TGTGCCAGCAGCCAAGATGGAGTTAACACAGATACGCAGTATTTT | CASSQDGVNTDTQYF
TRBJ2-7 | - | TRBV4-1 | few | TGCGCCAGCAGCCAAGACCGGGGACGGTTCGCGCAGTACTTC | CASSQDRGRFAQYF
TRBJ1-6 | - | TRBV4-1 | - | TGCGCCAGCAGCCGAGCGACGGGGTCCCTCCACTTT | CASSRATGSLHF
TRBJ1-1 | TRBD1 | TRBV12-3/TRBV12-4 | - | TGTGCCAGCAGTCCAGGACAGGGGAGAATGAACACTGAAGCTTTCTTT | CASSPGQGRMNTEAFF
TRBJ2-2 | TRBD2 | TRBV4-2 | - | TGTGCCAGCAGCCAACCTCAAGCGGGGAGGAACACCGGGGAGCTGTTTTTT | CASSQPQAGRNTGELFF
TRBJ1-5 | - | TRBV5-6 | - | TGTGCCAGCAGCTTGCGAGGGGCTGGCAATCAGCCCCAGCATTTT | CASSLRGAGNQPQHF
TRBJ2-1 | - | TRBV29-1 | - | TGCAGCGTTGAAGGGCTAGCGAATGAGCAGTTCTTC | CSVEGLANEQFF
TRBJ2-1 | TRBD1 | TRBV5-6 | - | TGTGCCAGCAGCCGATCAGGGGGCCCCTCCTACAATGAGCAGTTCTTC | CASSRSGGPSYNEQFF
TRBJ2-5 | - | TRBV7-2 | - | TGTGCCAGCCTACAACGGGGGGCGGAGACCCAGTACTTC | CASLQRGAETQYF
TRBJ1-6 | - | TRBV7-2 | - | TGTGCCAGCAGCTTGGGACTGACCAATTCCCCCCTCCACTTT | CASSLGLTNSPLHF
TRBJ2-7 | - | TRBV7-2 | - | TGTGCCAGCAGCTTAGAAGTCAGGGTCGACTACGAGCAGTACTTC | CASSLEVRVDYEQYF
TRBJ1-2 | - | TRBV7-2 | few | TGTGCCAGCAGCCAGGACAACTATGGCTACACCTTC | CASSQDNYGYTF
TRBJ2-3 | - | TRBV9 | once | TGTGCCAGCAGCGTTGTCGGCTGGAGCACAGATACGCAGTATTTT | CASSVVGWSTDTQYF
TRBJ2-6 | TRBD1 | TRBV2 | - | TGTGCCAGCAGACAGGGGTCCGGGGCCAACGTCCTGACTTTC | CASRQGSGANVLTF
TRBJ1-2 | - | TRBV7-2 | - | TGTGCCAGCAGCTTAGTAGCGGACAGTCACTATGGCTACACCTTC | CASSLVADSHYGYTF
TRBJ2-1 | TRBD2 | TRBV20-1 | - | TGCAGTGCTGATAGCGGGGGGGCTTTACGAAATGAGCAGTTCTTC | CSADSGGALRNEQFF
TRBJ1-5 | TRBD1 | TRBV19 | once | TGTGCCAGTAGTATGGACAGGCCCAATCAGCCCCAGCATTTT | CASSMDRPNQPQHF
TRBJ1-4 | TRBD1 | TRBV5-1 | once | TGCGCCAGCAGCCCCCTCGCAGGGGGGACTAATGAAAAACTGTTTTTT | CASSPLAGGTNEKLFF
TRBJ2-3 | TRBD1 | TRBV5-4 | - | TGTGCCAGCAGCCTTCCGGGACAGGGGACAGATACGCAGTATTTT | CASSLPGQGTDTQYF
TRBJ2-1 | TRBD1 | TRBV4-2 | - | TGTGCCAGCAGCCTCATGGGACGGGCAGGGGGCAATGAGCAGTTCTTC | CASSLMGRAGGNEQFF
TRBJ1-1 | TRBD1 | TRBV19 | - | TGTGCCAGTAGGGTACAGGGGGCGTACACTGAAGCTTTCTTT | CASRVQGAYTEAFF
TRBJ2-1 | TRBD2 | TRBV5-6 | once | TGTGCCAGCAGCTTGGGACTAGCGGGGGGGCCTAGTGAGCAGTTCTTC | CASSLGLAGGPSEQFF
TRBJ1-6 | - | TRBV5-1 | - | TGCGCCAGCAGCCCGGACCCAGGAGACGCACCCCTCCACTTT | CASSPDPGDAPLHF
TRBJ2-2 | - | TRBV19 | - | TGTGCCAGTAGAGGGACTGCCCCGAACACCGGGGAGCTGTTTTTT | CASRGTAPNTGELFF
TRBJ2-2 | - | TRBV4-2 | - | TGTGCCAGCAGGCACAGGGTGCCCGGGGAGCTGTTTTTT | CASRHRVPGELFF
TRBJ2-2 | TRBD1 | TRBV5-1 | - | TGCGCCAGCAGCTTGGACAGGGGCCCCACCGGGGAGCTGTTTTTT | CASSLDRGPTGELFF
TRBJ2-2 | TRBD1 | TRBV12-3/TRBV12-4 | - | TGTGCCAGCAGCCCCGACAGGGCGGACCACACCGGGGAGCTGTTTTTT | CASSPDRADHTGELFF
TRBJ2-2 | - | TRBV3-1 | - | TGTGCCAGCAGCCAAGGAGGCGTTACCACCGGGGAGCTGTTTTTT | CASSQGGVTTGELFF
TRBJ2-4 | - | TRBV6-5 | - | TGTGCCAGCAGTGGGTCGTGGGACATTCAGTACTTC | CASSGSWDIQYF
TRBJ2-1 | - | TRBV24-1 | - | TGTGCCACCAGTGTCTCTGTGGAGCAGTTCTTC | CATSVSVEQFF
TRBJ1-6 | - | TRBV4-1 | - | TGCGCCAGCAGCCAAGTAGAATCCCCACGGGGGAGCTCCTATAATTCACCCCTCCACTTT | CASSQVESPRGSSYNSPLHF
TRBJ2-7 | TRBD1 | TRBV6-1 | - | TGTGCCAGCAGAGCCGGGACAGCTAACTACGAGCAGTACTTC | CASRAGTANYEQYF
TRBJ2-5 | TRBD1 | TRBV5-1 | - | TGCGCCAGCAGCTTGGTGGCCGGGACAGGGGGCCAAGGGACCCAGTACTTC | CASSLVAGTGGQGTQYF
TRBJ1-3 | TRBD1 | TRBV28 | - | TGTGCCAGCAGTTTTCCCGGACAGGGAAGGGTCGGCCGTTACTCTGGAAACACCATATATTTT | CASSFPGQGRVGRYSGNTIYF
TRBJ2-4 | - | TRBV7-2 | - | TGTGCCAGCAGCTTAGCATTCATAGCCAAAAACATTCAGTACTTC | CASSLAFIAKNIQYF
TRBJ2-3 | TRBD2 | TRBV6-2/TRBV6-3 | once | TGTGCCAGCAGTTACTCTCGGCGGCTAGCGGGGAGTGATACGCAGTATTTT | CASSYSRRLAGSDTQYF
TRBJ2-3 | - | TRBV20-1 | once | TGCAGTGCTAGATGGCTATCCATTACGCAGTATTTT | CSARWLSITQYF
TRBJ2-1 | - | TRBV6-2/TRBV6-3 | - | TGTGCCAGCAGCCCCCCAGGGGGGCGGACAAATGAGCAGTTCTTC | CASSPPGGRTNEQFF
TRBJ2-6 | TRBD1 | TRBV6-1 | once | TGTGCCAGCAGTCCCCGGACAGGGGCAACTGGGGCCAACGTCCTGACTTTC | CASSPRTGATGANVLTF
TRBJ1-3 | - | TRBV7-2 | - | TGTGCCAGCAGCTCCAGCGGGGGGACATCCATATATTTT | CASSSSGGTSIYF
TRBJ1-6 | TRBD1 | TRBV10-3 | - | TGTGCCATCAGTGAGACCAGGACAGGCTCAAATTCACCCCTCCACTTT | CAISETRTGSNSPLHF
TRBJ1-1 | - | TRBV29-1 | - | TGCAGCGTTGAGGAGGGCGCGAACACTGAAGCTTTCTTT | CSVEEGANTEAFF
TRBJ2-3 | - | TRBV24-1 | - | TGTGCCACCAGTGATCTCCGAGCTGGAACCGATACGCAGTATTTT | CATSDLRAGTDTQYF
TRBJ1-2 | - | TRBV6-2/TRBV6-3 | - | TGTGCCAGCAGGTTGGACAGCGTCAATGGCTACACCTTC | CASRLDSVNGYTF
TRBJ2-7 | - | TRBV28 | - | TGTGCCAGCAGCCAAGTTGAAGGCGGCCCCTACGAGCAGTACTTC | CASSQVEGGPYEQYF
TRBJ2-3 | - | TRBV9 | once | TGTGCCAGCAGCGTAACCGCAGGTCGCAGCACAGATACGCAGTATTTT | CASSVTAGRSTDTQYF
TRBJ1-2 | - | TRBV28 | once | TGTGCCAGCAGTTTTCCGAGGGGACACAACTATGGCTACACCTTC | CASSFPRGHNYGYTF
TRBJ2-5 | TRBD2 | TRBV20-1 | - | TGCAGTGCTAGAGGCCTAGCGGGGGTTCAGTACTTC | CSARGLAGVQYF
TRBJ1-4 | - | TRBV5-1 | - | TGCGCCAGCAGCTTGGGGGGGGCTGATGAAAAACTGTTTTTT | CASSLGGADEKLFF
TRBJ1-6 | - | TRBV9 | - | TGTGCCAGCAGCCCCCAGGGAATTCGTAATTCACCCCTCCACTTT | CASSPQGIRNSPLHF
TRBJ2-1 | - | TRBV7-9 | - | TGTGCCAGCAGCTCAACAGCTAGCTCCTACAATGAGCAGTTCTTC | CASSSTASSYNEQFF